What follows are 21 T cell receptor beta chains derived from one specimen sequenced in a study of post-analysis software for immune sequencing data. Their antigens are not known. The TCR beta cDNA libraries contained unique molecular identifiers. In TCRdb, the PCR reads were re-called with MiXCR into one record per CDR3 protein. The profile shows some 450,000 distinct CDR3 sequences, roughly 46% of them singletons. General study points: Five or six TRBV segments, TRBV5-6, TRBV5-1 and TRBV20-1 among them, were found more frequent in patients than controls.

Sequences were obtained from blood. The source is a girl between 5 and 17 years old with multiple sclerosis.

The V gene is TRBV6-2 or TRBV6-3, the J gene TRBJ2-7, with D maybe TRBD2 (6 bases). Germline V CDR1 and CDR2: MNHEY, SVGEGT. V was cut by 2 bases and J by 3 bases, with 14 bases left in between. The CDR3 has 15 residues. Written as DNA, the CDR3 is TGTGCCAGCAGTTACAGGTTCGGAGGGATCTACGAGCAGTACTTC. As protein: CASSYRFGGIYEQYF.

In nucleotides, the CDR3 is TGTGCCAGCAGATCCTCGAGACAGGGAAACAATCAGCCCCAGCATTTT. Amino acids: CASRSSRQGNNQPQHF. The chain combines TRBV6-2 or TRBV6-3 with TRBJ1-5; 7 bases agree with TRBD1. CDR1 and CDR2 from the germline V gene are MNHEY and SVGEGT. The trim removed 6 bases at V and 3 bases at J, leaving 11 bases unmatched. The CDR3 has 16 amino acids.

V gene TRBV20-1 combines with J gene TRBJ2-5; 7 bases match TRBD2. This CDR3 region has 13 residues. J was trimmed by 3 bases and V by 6 bases; bases with no gene match: 7. Germline V gene lookup returns CDR1 DFQATT and CDR2 SNEGSKA (reference sequence). The CDR3 bases are TGCAGTGCCCCGCAGCGGGAAAAAGAGACCCAGTACTTC. It codes for CSAPQREKETQYF.

This clonotype was picked up many times. The chain uses TRBV4-2 and TRBJ2-1; D gene uncertain. There are 14 residues in the CDR3. Trimming left V 0 bases short and J 7 bases short, with 10 bases between. Germline loops: CDR1 LGHNA, CDR2 YNFKEQ. The CDR3 is CASSQDQAVNEQFF. In DNA, the CDR3 is TGTGCCAGCAGCCAAGATCAGGCGGTGAATGAGCAGTTCTTC.

The chain is built from TRBV20-1 and TRBJ1-1; D is undetermined. The CDR3 extends over 16 amino acids. V was cut by 0 bases and J by 3 bases, with 17 bases left in between. Germline V gene data show CDR1 as DFQATT and CDR2 as SNEGSKA (reference sequence). The CDR3 protein is CSARDEGSPRHTEAFF. The CDR3 bases are TGCAGTGCTAGAGATGAGGGCAGCCCAAGGCACACTGAAGCTTTCTTT.

The chain uses TRBV25-1 and TRBJ2-3; 9 bases are a match to TRBD2. There are 17 residues in the CDR3. Germline V gene data show CDR1 as MGHDK and CDR2 as SYGVNS. V shed 3 bases, J shed 1 base, and the junction held 8 bases outside the gene matches. CDR3 in amino acids: CASSDGTSILRTDTQYF. CDR3 DNA sequence: TGTGCCAGCAGTGATGGGACTAGCATCCTGCGCACAGATACGCAGTATTTT. The full variable domain, in which reference TRBV25-1 and TRBJ2-3 provide the parts outside the CDR3, is EADIYQTPRYLVIGTGKKITLECSQTMGHDKMYWYQQDPGMELHLIHYSYGVNSTEKGDLSSESTVSRIRTEHFPLTLESARPSHTSQYLCASSDGTSILRTDTQYFGPGTRLTVL.

In its sample, this clonotype was seen a few times. The gene calls are TRBV20-1 and TRBJ2-7, with D maybe TRBD2 (7 bases). Germline loops: CDR1 DFQATT, CDR2 SNEGSKA (reference sequence). The CDR3 loop spans 15 amino acids. Trimming removed 2 bases from V and 6 bases from J, with 20 bases in between. The CDR3 region is CSARPPAGRGLEQYF. The DNA for the CDR3 is TGCAGTGCTAGACCCCCAGCGGGACGGGGGCTCGAGCAGTACTTC.

This chain uses TRBV6-5 with TRBJ2-6; no clear D gene. Germline CDR1 and CDR2: MNHEY and SVGAGI. Trimming stripped 2 bases from V and 3 bases from J, with 11 bases between. The CDR3 totals 16 residues. In DNA form, the CDR3 reads TGTGCCAGCAGTTACGGTTGGGCTGGTGGGGCCAACGTCCTGACTTTC. Translating it yields CASSYGWAGGANVLTF.

Of note for this clonotype: Mismatch with germline at one junction end may stem from a read error. This rearrangement joins TRBV15 to TRBJ1-1, with a possible D match to TRBD1 (6 bases). The germline V gene has CDR1 LNHNV and CDR2 YYDKDF (reference sequence). The CDR3 is 16 amino acids. The CDR3 DNA follows: TGTGCCACCAGCAGAGATGGGACACCGGGTAACAATGAAGCTTTCTTT. This sequence encodes CATSRDGTPGNNEAFF.

This clonotype has more than one count but fewer than ten. The chain uses TRBV6-5 and TRBJ1-2; 7 bases are shared with TRBD1. The CDR3 runs 16 residues. Trimming cost V 0 bases and J 4 bases; bases outside gene matches: 8. Germline assignment: CDR1 MNHEY and CDR2 SVGAGI. The CDR3 reads CASSYSPPTGSYGYTF. CDR3 nucleotides: TGTGCCAGCAGTTACTCCCCCCCGACAGGGTCCTATGGCTACACCTTC.

This chain joins TRBV29-1 and TRBJ1-1, with 8 bases lining up with TRBD1. Germline V gene data show CDR1 as SQVTM and CDR2 as ANQGSEA. The trim removed 8 bases at V and 3 bases at J, leaving 2 bases unmatched. This CDR3 is built from 11 residues. CDR3 loop: CSTTGDTEAFF. CDR3 DNA: TGCAGCACGACAGGGGACACTGAAGCTTTCTTT.

The DNA for the CDR3 is TGTGCCAGCCAGCCCCCAGGACTAGCGGGGCTTCCCCGGGAGCAGTACTTC. Its translation: CASQPPGLAGLPREQYF. This rearrangement joins TRBV7-9 to TRBJ2-7; 12 bases match TRBD2. This CDR3 has 17 amino acids. The junction had 18 bases not matched to a gene; V was cut back by 8 bases and J by 7 bases. Germline lookup yields CDR1 SEHNR and CDR2 FQNEAQ (reference sequence).

This clonotype was counted between two and nine times. The genes are TRBV12-3 or TRBV12-4 and TRBJ2-1; D possibly corresponds to TRBD1 (6 bases). This CDR3 spans 15 amino acids. Trimming pared 2 bases from V and 3 bases from J, leaving 11 bases between. Written as DNA, the CDR3 is TGTGCCAGCAGTTTAAGGGGGTCGGTCTACAATGAGCAGTTCTTC. It yields the protein CASSLRGSVYNEQFF.

The chain has TRBV20-1 and TRBJ2-5, with D unclear. TRBJ2-7 matches the DNA end more closely, so the J call is doubtful. CDR3 length: 11 residues. Germline CDR1 and CDR2: DFQATT and SNEGSKA (reference sequence). The CDR3 spells CSARALDEQYF. In nucleotides, the CDR3 is TGCAGTGCTAGAGCCCTAGACGAGCAGTACTTC.

This chain links TRBV6-5 with TRBJ1-5, with 9 bases lining up with TRBD1. The V segment lost 4 bases and the J segment 9 bases; nucleotides outside the gene matches: 7. CDR3 length: 14 residues. CDR1 is MNHEY and CDR2 is SVGAGI in the germline V gene. For the CDR3, the DNA is TGTGCCAGCAGTTCCGCCGGGACAGGGATGCCCCAGCATTTT. It specifies CASSSAGTGMPQHF.

The J gene is TRBJ2-7, the V gene TRBV13; TRBD2 might be the D (6 bases). This CDR3 contains 16 residues. Germline V CDR1 and CDR2: PRHDT, FYEKMQ (reference sequence). V lost 3 bases and J 0 bases, leaving 15 bases between the germline ends. In DNA, the CDR3 is TGTGCCAGCAGCTTCGGGAGAGGACCGAGCTCCTACGAGCAGTACTTC. Protein: CASSFGRGPSSYEQYF.

This clonotype occurred once. The rearrangement joins TRBV7-2 to TRBJ2-7, with D perhaps matching TRBD1 (5 bases). TRBJ2-4 matches the DNA end more closely, so the J call is doubtful. The V gene's germline CDR1 is SGHTA and CDR2 FQGNSA. The CDR3 has 14 residues. CDR3 bases: TGTGCCAGCAGCTTATCAGGGCCGGAAAACATTCAGTACTTC. Amino acid sequence: CASSLSGPENIQYF.

The gene calls are TRBV24-1 and TRBJ2-1; 8 nucleotides align to TRBD2. CDR3 size: 16 residues. Germline V gene sequence: CDR1 KGHDR, CDR2 SFDVKD. The V gene end was trimmed by 1 base and the J gene end by 6 bases; junction bases not matched to a gene: 7. As DNA, the CDR3 is TGTGCCACCAGTGATTTCGGAGCGGGAGTAGGCAATGAGCAGTTCTTC. Translating it yields CATSDFGAGVGNEQFF.

This sequence joins TRBV5-1 and TRBJ2-7; D may match TRBD1 or TRBD2 (7 bases each). This CDR3 comprises 14 residues. Trimming left V 0 bases short and J 6 bases short, with 13 bases between. Germline loops: CDR1 SGHRS, CDR2 YFSETQ. The CDR3 DNA is TGCGCCAGCAGCTTGGATGCAGGGGGGGGCGAGCAGTACTTC. It yields the protein CASSLDAGGGEQYF.

The chain joins TRBV9 to TRBJ2-1; the D gene is possibly TRBD1 (6 bases). Trimming pared 0 bases from V and 2 bases from J, leaving 12 bases between. This CDR3 region has 16 residues. The germline CDR1 and CDR2 sequences are SGDLS and YYNGEE. Here the CDR3 DNA reads TGTGCCAGCAGCGTAGCTGACAGGTTCCCCTACAATGAGCAGTTCTTC. Translation gives CASSVADRFPYNEQFF.

The gene calls are TRBV15 and TRBJ1-6, with D maybe TRBD1 (5 bases). Germline V gene sequence: CDR1 LNHNV, CDR2 YYDKDF (reference sequence). The CDR3 totals 16 residues. Trimming cost V 0 bases and J 10 bases, with 16 bases left between them. In nucleotides, the CDR3 is TGTGCCACCAGCAGAGATAAAAGTCAGGGAGGATCACCCCTCCACTTT. Translated: CATSRDKSQGGSPLHF.